Here is one TCR beta chain with its context. Its target antigen remains unknown. No base quality values were provided; no much bigger clone lies one nucleotide off. The source of the sample is a study of long-term antiretroviral therapy in people with HIV (dated by TCRdb to between 2021 and 2023). A note on the overall study: The earliest samples were collected approximately a decade before the 2015 WHO recommendation for immediate ART, a period when ART was typically delayed until CD4 counts fell. Whether ART initiation and durable HIV suppression were associated with changes in peripheral blood TRB repertoire composition and diversity was tested in a retrospective serial study. The cohort contributed over 150 cryopreserved PBMC samples from 30 adults with confirmed HIV infection, collected serially over a mean of about six years (range 1-12). Eleven of the 30 participants with HIV were female. No cross-contamination during QIAcube processing was shown when test extractions of a monoclonal T-cell line were performed alongside about 30 polyclonal samples.

The immunoSEQ hsTCRB v3.0 assay was used at survey level resolution for TRB variable region sequencing. The targeted TRB sequencing depth was about 35,000-55,000 T-cell genomes per sample. An Illumina MiSeq with a v3 150-cycle kit was used to sequence the pooled TRB libraries. Per the original workflow: Analysis of repertoires was carried out in R inside a reproducible Nextflow workflow spanning QC, data transformation and analysis. LymphoSeq2, an R package for AIRR-Seq data exploration, was used to implement custom analyses. A handful of samples that yielded fewer than 5000 total TRB sequences were excluded, so that some 190 HIV repertoires were analyzed. Of the approximately 190 retained HIV repertoires, roughly 61 were collected before and approximately 130 after ART initiation. Each repertoire was downsampled to 5000 TRB nucleotide sequences, and summary statistics were averaged across 100 downsampling iterations. TRB sequences were retained for analysis only if CDR3 regions of at least seven amino acids were present. Two measures captured diversity: a Shannon entropy-derived clonality score and the Gini coefficient. In the repertoire networks, any two of the top 5000 CDR3 amino acid sequences were linked whenever the two sequences differed by an edit distance of one. Antigen specificity groups and MHC restriction were predicted for TRB CDR3 amino acid sequences with GLIPH2. Known CMV, EBV, HIV or tissue antigen associations were flagged by matching CDR3 amino acid sequences against VDJdb and McPAS-TCR. Pre-ART, post-ART and control groups were compared with Wilcoxon signed-rank tests and Holm-Bonferroni correction. TCRdb mirrors the immuneACCESS table, restricted to in-frame sequences. Some clones are absent from its copies; in checked studies, under half trace to an unresolved V gene, and the reason for the others is unknown. That table is the source of V, J and clone size, and D and trimming were worked out from the DNA. The sample table holds about 21,000 clones, of which around four fifths were seen once. Roughly 4.9% of the sample comes from the top ten.

Study-wide findings and limitations: A significant increase in TRB diversity was found to be associated with ART initiation, although TRB diversity was observed to remain significantly below that of transplant donor controls even after long-term ART. Owing to limited PBMC availability, only the TCR beta chain was sequenced, without alpha chain pairing. CDR3 length ranges in HIV repertoires were narrower than in controls, and network structure suggested an antigen-experienced repertoire with only a slight naive shift after ART. Unsorted PBMC were profiled instead of sorted CD4+ and CD8+ T cells because pre-ART samples had limited cell numbers. Expanded TRB clones identified before ART initiation dominated the repertoire across all time points, though the dominance fluctuated and decreased in many PLHIV after ART. Samples dated from the mid-2000s to the late 2010s, and the ART regimens used may be less effective than current ones. No data were available on ART adherence, viral resistance or therapy changes, limiting inferences about post-ART repertoire changes.

To be included, a participant needed at least one PBMC sample from before ART initiation plus at least two post-ART samples. All participants with HIV were treated in the United States of America. Before DNA extraction, cryopreserved samples of roughly 1-10 million PBMC were thawed and washed. At the time of the earliest PBMC sample, participants with HIV were aged between about 20 and 60 years. Per participant, PBMC samples came from 1-4 timepoints prior to ART initiation and 2-8 timepoints following ART initiation, for a median of 7 samples. For every participant, serial HIV viral load, CD4+ T-cell count, ART history and demographic data were obtained. Genomic DNA was extracted from unsorted PBMC with a Qiagen kit on a QIAcube, processed in batches of 12 samples. CDR1 LGHNA and CDR2 YSLEER were looked up in the germline V gene. V is pruned by 2 bases and J by 7 bases, leaving 12 bases of the junction without a gene match. The CDR3 spans 16 residues, from the cysteine through the phenylalanine. Only the CDR3 DNA is retained, 48 bases long and in frame from the first base.

The sample in question was unsorted PBMCs, obtained 0.5 years after starting antiretroviral therapy. The source is a man aged 18 to 29 with HIV. This sequence uses TRBV4-3 and TRBJ2-7; 9 bases in the middle match TRBD1. The CDR3 loop reads CASSQSRGQGRGEQYF. The DNA sequence is as follows: TGCGCCAGCAGCCAATCCCGCGGACAGGGGCGCGGAGAGCAGTACTTC.